The 5 T cell receptor beta chains below come from one sample, sequenced in a study of blood T cell repertoires in COVID-19. Sequencing used immunoSEQ multiplex PCR; TCRdb keeps in-frame clones, though not all of them. There are about 88,000 clones in the sample; around 85% occur only once, and around 13% lies in the top ten. Sequences were obtained from peripheral blood. The origin of the receptors is a woman between 70 and 85 years old with acute or convalescent COVID-19.

The chain combines TRBV19 with TRBJ1-2, with 7 bases fitting TRBD1. Germline V gives CDR1 LNHDA, CDR2 SQIVND (reference sequence). The CDR3 sequence is 15 residues long. The V segment lost 4 bases and the J segment 2 bases; nucleotides outside the gene matches: 7. This CDR3 is CASSKGTAQNYGYTF. CDR3 in DNA: TGTGCCAGTAGTAAGGGGACAGCACAGAACTATGGCTACACCTTC.

V is TRBV28 and J is TRBJ1-4, with D perhaps TRBD1 (6 bases). V gave up 5 bases and J gave up 8 bases, with 15 bases separating them. This CDR3 is built from 14 residues. Germline CDR1 MDHEN, CDR2 SYDVKM. The CDR3 region is CASSDTGSGEKLFF. The CDR3 region has the DNA TGTGCCAGCAGTGACACAGGGTCAGGCGAAAAACTGTTTTTT.

The chain uses TRBV19 and TRBJ2-5; D call uncertain. The CDR3 consists of 16 residues. Looked up from germline, CDR1 is LNHDA and CDR2 is SQIVND (reference sequence). V was trimmed by 6 bases and J by 7 bases, leaving 24 bases between them. The CDR3 DNA is TGTGCCAGTAGCCCCGGCACCCAATCGTTCGGCGGGACCCAGTACTTC. As protein: CASSPGTQSFGGTQYF.

Here the CDR3 DNA reads TGTGCCAGCAGCCCCCGGACAGGGATTCCCTACAATGAGCAGTTCTTC. Encoded protein: CASSPRTGIPYNEQFF. J is TRBJ2-1 and V is TRBV7-2; 8 positions agree with TRBD1. Trimming at V came to 5 bases and at J to 2 bases, leaving 8 bases not matched to a gene. In germline, CDR1 is SGHTA, CDR2 FQGNSA. The CDR3 covers 16 residues.

The DNA for the CDR3 is TGTGCCAGCAGCCAAGGCGACAGTTATTATGGCTACACCTTC. Amino acids: CASSQGDSYYGYTF. This chain joins TRBV3-1 (or the pseudogene TRBV3-2) and TRBJ1-2; TRBD1 is a possible D gene (5 bases). This CDR3 comprises 14 residues. Germline V gene lookup returns CDR1 LGHDT and CDR2 YNNKEL (reference sequence). V shed 1 base and J shed 5 bases, with 11 bases lying between them.